The subject of this entry is one T cell receptor (beta chain). What it recognizes is unknown. Gene names are mouse gene names. The read terminates 1 residue ahead of where the CDR3 ends, so the germline J gene completes it. The record originates from a study of tissue T cells after allogeneic stem cell transplantation. Study-wide results and limits: TCR repertoires tracked anatomic similarity, regardless of disease or transplant status.

The germline gives CDR1 NNHNN, CDR2 SYGAGS (reference sequence). CDR3 size: 12 residues. V was trimmed by 2 bases and J by 7 bases, leaving 6 bases between them. Sequencing used immunoSEQ multiplex PCR; TCRdb keeps in-frame clones, though not all of them. The profile covers nearly 50,000 clones, with 65% to 80% appearing a single time and roughly 0.7% taken by the ten largest. Input material: sorted cells pooled from one or two spleens. This chain uses TRBV13-2 with TRBJ1-4; D remains ambiguous. The origin of this receptor is a pool of C57BL/6 mice in good health. The DNA read from the CDR3 is TGTGCCAGCGGTGAGCCCTTCGAAAGATTATTT. Protein sequence: CASGEPFERLF. The whole CDR3 is CASGEPFERLFF.